Presented here are 25 T cell receptor beta chains from one specimen sequenced in a study of cytomegalovirus exposure and HLA in healthy donors. The PCR used 60 Vbeta and 13 Jbeta primers. Using immunoSEQ multiplex PCR, the repertoire was profiled, and TCRdb retains in-frame clones only, with some absent. The sample consists of approximately 160,000 clones, around 77% of them appearing once. Input material: PBMCs. All receptors come from a woman between 35 and 50 years old in good health and CMV-seronegative.

The chain uses TRBV5-1 and TRBJ2-7; the D is unclear. The CDR3 sequence is 12 residues long. Germline V lookup: CDR1 SGHRS, CDR2 YFSETQ. The germline V and J ends were trimmed by 7 bases and 0 bases, with 8 bases remaining between them. The CDR3 bases are TGCGCCAGCGCCGGGTCCTCCTACGAGCAGTACTTC. Translation gives CASAGSSYEQYF.

The chain links TRBV27 to TRBJ1-2, with a tentative D call TRBD1 (6 bases). The CDR3 is 12 residues long. CDR1 is MNHEY and CDR2 is SMNVEV in the germline V gene (reference sequence). The V gene lost 6 bases and the J gene lost 7 bases, with 12 bases spanning the gap. The CDR3: CASRDSSIGYTF. In DNA, the CDR3 is TGTGCCAGCAGGGACAGCTCTATTGGCTACACCTTC.

The rearrangement links TRBV29-1 to TRBJ1-5; a weak D match, TRBD1 (6 bases). This CDR3 has 14 residues. With 7 bases removed from V and 1 base from J, the gap between germline ends came to 14 bases. CDR1 and CDR2 from the germline V gene are SQVTM and ANQGSEA. CDR3 DNA sequence: TGCAGCGCCGGGGGGGGCTCCAGCAATCAGCCCCAGCATTTT. This gives the protein CSAGGGSSNQPQHF.

This clone has only a few counts. The chain joins TRBV6-5 to TRBJ2-2; tentatively, D is TRBD2 (5 bases). The CDR3 extends over 14 amino acids. Germline V gene data show CDR1 as MNHEY and CDR2 as SVGAGI. Deletions cut 8 bases from V and 7 bases from J, with 17 bases between. DNA for the CDR3: TGTGCCAGCGGATTGCGGGTTGGAGGCGGGGAGCTGTTTTTT. This sequence encodes CASGLRVGGGELFF.

V and J are TRBV29-1 and TRBJ1-2, with TRBD1 matching 9 bases. The V segment lost 1 base and the J segment 3 bases; nucleotides outside the gene matches: 3. Germline CDR1 and CDR2: SQVTM and ANQGSEA. This CDR3 has 14 residues. The CDR3 is CSVEGDRVDYGYTF. The CDR3 coding sequence is TGCAGCGTTGAAGGGGACAGGGTAGACTATGGCTACACCTTC.

The chain combines TRBV2 with TRBJ2-1; unclear D gene. The CDR3 covers 14 residues. Trimming stripped 9 bases from V and 0 bases from J, with 12 bases between. Germline values: CDR1 SNHLY, CDR2 FYNNEI. The CDR3 DNA follows: TGTGCCAGTTCCTCCACAAGCTCCTACAATGAGCAGTTCTTC. Encoded protein: CASSSTSSYNEQFF.

The chain carries TRBV7-9 and TRBJ2-3, with TRBD2 identical over 11 bases. The V and J ends lost 3 bases and 0 bases, in that order; junction bases with no gene match: 5. From germline, CDR1 is SEHNR and CDR2 FQNEAQ (reference sequence). This CDR3 is built from 17 residues. In DNA form, the CDR3 reads TGTGCCAGCAGCTTGACGACTAGCGGGATCAGCACAGATACGCAGTATTTT. Translated, it gives CASSLTTSGISTDTQYF.

This sequence joins TRBV28 and TRBJ1-2; D might be TRBD1 (6 bases). V was trimmed by 5 bases and J by 6 bases, leaving 13 bases between them. The germline V gene has CDR1 MDHEN and CDR2 SYDVKM. CDR3 length: 13 residues. CDR3 residues: CASSPRTDHGYTF. In DNA, the CDR3 is TGTGCCAGCAGTCCACGGACAGACCATGGCTACACCTTC.

This chain links TRBV6-5 with TRBJ1-2; maybe TRBD1 (5 bases). Germline assignment: CDR1 MNHEY and CDR2 SVGAGI. This CDR3 comprises 15 residues. V was clipped by 5 bases and J by 4 bases, with 17 bases between them. CDR3 DNA sequence: TGTGCCAGCAGTCCCTTGGGGGGAGGAGGCTATGGCTACACCTTC. Translating it yields CASSPLGGGGYGYTF.

The chain combines TRBV2 with TRBJ1-1; TRBD1 is a possible D gene (5 bases). The CDR3 runs to 12 residues. Trimming shortened V by 7 bases and J by 8 bases, and 14 bases separated the two germline ends. The germline CDR1 and CDR2 sequences are SNHLY and FYNNEI. CDR3 sequence reads: CASKNTGREAFF. CDR3 bases: TGTGCCAGCAAAAATACAGGCAGGGAAGCTTTCTTT. The full variable domain, completed using reference TRBV2 and TRBJ1-1, is EPEVTQTPSHQVTQMGQEVILRCVPISNHLYFYWYRQILGQKVEFLVSFYNNEISEKSEIFDDQFSVERPDGSNFTLKIRSTKLEDSAMYFCASKNTGREAFFGQGTRLTVV.

The chain joins TRBV19 to TRBJ1-1; a weak D match, TRBD1 (5 bases). There are 15 residues in the CDR3. Germline V gene sequence: CDR1 LNHDA, CDR2 SQIVND (reference sequence). Trimming removed 7 bases at V and 1 base at J, with 16 bases between. The CDR3 coding sequence is TGTGCCAGTACCTTTTCCAGGGCAAAGAACACTGAAGCTTTCTTT. Amino acid sequence: CASTFSRAKNTEAFF.

The CDR3 protein is CASSYGTGTSNQPQHF. The CDR3 DNA reads TGTGCCAGCAGTTACGGGACAGGGACCAGCAATCAGCCCCAGCATTTT. The V call is TRBV5-8, the J call TRBJ1-5, with TRBD1 matching over 9 bases. The CDR3 contains 16 residues. V was pared by 5 bases and J by 1 base, with 7 bases of the junction left unmatched. Looked up from germline, CDR1 is SGHTS and CDR2 is YDEGEE.

The genes are TRBV5-1 and TRBJ2-5; 9 nucleotides agree with TRBD2. Germline CDR1 and CDR2: SGHRS and YFSETQ. Germline trimming cut 4 bases from V and 2 bases from J; bases unmatched to any gene: 0. CDR3 length equals 13 residues. This CDR3 reads CASSTSGQETQYF. The CDR3, as DNA: TGCGCCAGCAGCACTAGCGGGCAAGAGACCCAGTACTTC.

CDR3 loop: CASSLDRTTYNEQFF. The DNA for the CDR3 is TGTGCCAGCAGTCTAGACAGGACCACCTACAATGAGCAGTTCTTC. This chain uses TRBV7-3 with TRBJ2-1; possibly TRBD1 for D (6 bases). Germline V gene sequence: CDR1 SGHTA, CDR2 FQGTGA. CDR3 length equals 15 residues. V was cut by 6 bases and J by 2 bases, with 14 bases left in between.

The V call is TRBV2, the J call TRBJ2-7; 8 positions match TRBD1. V dropped 6 bases and J dropped 6; count of bases not matched to a gene: 10. This CDR3 is built from 14 residues. Per germline, CDR1 SNHLY and CDR2 FYNNEI. Here the CDR3 reads CASRGTGGKTEQYF. In DNA form, the CDR3 reads TGTGCCAGCAGGGGAACAGGGGGAAAGACCGAGCAGTACTTC.

The chain employs TRBV7-2 and TRBJ2-3; 13 nucleotides agree with TRBD2. CDR1 and CDR2 from the germline V gene are SGHTA and FQGNSA. V lost 4 bases to trimming and J lost 3 bases; unmatched junction nucleotides: 1. CDR3 length: 15 amino acids. This CDR3 is CASSSGLAGTDTQYF. The DNA for the CDR3 is TGTGCCAGCAGCTCGGGACTAGCGGGAACAGATACGCAGTATTTT.

CDR3 loop: CASSIEQLNTEAFF. In DNA, the CDR3 is TGTGCCAGTAGTATTGAACAGCTGAACACTGAAGCTTTCTTT. The rearrangement uses TRBV19 and TRBJ1-1, with unresolved D. CDR3 length equals 14 residues. The germline V gene encodes CDR1 LNHDA and CDR2 SQIVND (reference sequence). Trimming left V 3 bases short and J 0 bases short, with 8 bases between.

This clone was observed a few times. CDR3 nucleotides: TGTGCCAGTAAGACAGTGAGCTCTGGAAACACCATATATTTT. This gives the protein CASKTVSSGNTIYF. The rearrangement joins TRBV19 to TRBJ1-3, with D possibly matching TRBD1 (5 bases). CDR1 and CDR2 from the germline V gene are LNHDA and SQIVND (reference sequence). With 7 bases removed from V and 0 bases from J, the gap between germline ends came to 10 bases. The CDR3 length is 14 residues.

The chain combines TRBV5-6 with TRBJ2-5; D perhaps matches TRBD2 (6 bases). The DNA end lines up better with TRBJ2-7; the J call may be wrong. Germline assignment: CDR1 SGHDT and CDR2 YYEEEE. The CDR3 runs 12 residues. CDR3 bases: TGTGCCAGCAGCAAGAGCGGGTACGAGCAGTACTTC. It codes for CASSKSGYEQYF.

The chain links TRBV11-1 to TRBJ1-1, with 7 bases identical to TRBD1. V lost 1 base and J lost 5; bases outside the gene matches: 4. In germline, CDR1 is SGHAT, CDR2 FQDESV (reference sequence). The length of the CDR3 is 14 residues. The CDR3 is CASSLGDSGTEAFF. DNA for the CDR3: TGTGCCAGCAGCTTAGGGGACAGTGGAACTGAAGCTTTCTTT.

The V and J genes are TRBV2 and TRBJ1-1; D not resolved. Trimming cost V 5 bases and J 3 bases, with 16 bases left between them. This CDR3 is built from 15 residues. Per germline, CDR1 SNHLY and CDR2 FYNNEI. In nucleotides, the CDR3 is TGTGCCAGCAGTTCAAGATACGGGGTGGACACTGAAGCTTTCTTT. Its translation is CASSSRYGVDTEAFF.

V and J are TRBV11-3 and TRBJ2-3; D may be TRBD2 (6 bases). CDR1 is SGHNT, CDR2 YENEEA, per germline. This CDR3 spans 15 amino acids. The V end was cut by 3 bases, the J end by 2 bases, with 12 bases between. CDR3 in amino acids: CASSFSSGLTDTQYF. The CDR3 nucleotides are TGTGCCAGCAGCTTCAGTAGCGGTCTCACAGATACGCAGTATTTT.

This clone has just a few counts. The genes are TRBV6-6 and TRBJ2-2, with a tentative D call TRBD2 (7 bases). Trimming removed 4 bases from V and 6 bases from J, with 15 bases in between. Germline values: CDR1 MNHNY, CDR2 SVGAGI (reference sequence). The CDR3 runs 15 residues. CDR3 residues: CASSSVRGGAGELFF. CDR3 coding DNA: TGTGCCAGCAGTTCCGTTCGAGGGGGGGCCGGGGAGCTGTTTTTT.

There are a few counts of this clone. The chain carries TRBV6-1 and TRBJ2-7; 9 bases line up with TRBD1. The CDR3 runs to 14 residues. Per germline, CDR1 MNHNS and CDR2 SASEGT. V lost 4 bases to trimming and J lost 4 bases; unmatched junction nucleotides: 5. CDR3 sequence (DNA): TGTGCCAGCAGTGGAAACAGGGGGCAATACGAGCAGTACTTC. Translation gives CASSGNRGQYEQYF.

The chain links TRBV6-6 to TRBJ2-5; 9 nucleotides line up with TRBD1. The J segment lost 5 bases and the V segment lost 7 bases, leaving 11 bases of the junction unmatched. Per germline, CDR1 MNHNY and CDR2 SVGAGI (reference sequence). This CDR3 is 15 amino acids long. The CDR3 reads CASNEPGQGGETQYF. The CDR3 DNA sequence: TGTGCCAGCAACGAACCGGGACAGGGCGGTGAGACCCAGTACTTC.